This TCR beta chain was identified during a study of control samples from healthy donors and cancer patients. This CDR3 has 15 residues. Germline trimming cut 3 bases from V and 6 bases from J; bases unmatched to any gene: 4. CDR1 is LNHDA and CDR2 is SQIVND in the germline V gene (reference sequence). The table came from immunoSEQ multiplex PCR; TCRdb's copy has only in-frame clones and leaves some out. The sample consists of 80,000 to 100,000 clones, around 88% of them appearing once. The source of this sequence is a man younger than 40 in good health. The specimen was blood. The V and J genes are TRBV19 and TRBJ2-1, with 11 bases lining up with TRBD2. CDR3 in DNA: TGTGCCAGTAGTATCGGACTAGCGGGCTCCAATGAGCAGTTCTTC. It specifies CASSIGLAGSNEQFF.